The TCR beta chain under discussion was sequenced for a study of blood T cell repertoires in COVID-19. Generated by immunoSEQ multiplex PCR, the TCRdb table keeps only in-frame clones and is missing some. The sample includes 200,000 to 250,000 clones, approximately 80% of them seen just once. The V end lost 2 bases, the J end lost 5 bases, and 21 bases lay between the germline ends. Germline CDR1 and CDR2: SGHVS and FNYEAQ. The CDR3 contains 17 residues. This clone was picked up one time. This rearrangement joins TRBV7-6 to TRBJ1-2, with a weak D call TRBD1 (5 bases). The specimen sequenced was peripheral blood. The sequence was collected from a man aged 30 to 39 who had recovered from COVID-19. The CDR3 DNA sequence: TGTGCCAGCAGCTTAAGCGGAGGGGCCGAGCCCAGATATGGCTACACCTTC. Translated, it gives CASSLSGGAEPRYGYTF. Together with reference TRBV7-6 and TRBJ1-2, the CDR3 gives the full variable domain: GAGVSQSPRYKVTKRGQDVALRCDPISGHVSLYWYRQALGQGPEFLTYFNYEAQQDKSGLPNDRFSAERPEGSISTLTIQRTEQRDSAMYRCASSLSGGAEPRYGYTFGSGTRLTVV.